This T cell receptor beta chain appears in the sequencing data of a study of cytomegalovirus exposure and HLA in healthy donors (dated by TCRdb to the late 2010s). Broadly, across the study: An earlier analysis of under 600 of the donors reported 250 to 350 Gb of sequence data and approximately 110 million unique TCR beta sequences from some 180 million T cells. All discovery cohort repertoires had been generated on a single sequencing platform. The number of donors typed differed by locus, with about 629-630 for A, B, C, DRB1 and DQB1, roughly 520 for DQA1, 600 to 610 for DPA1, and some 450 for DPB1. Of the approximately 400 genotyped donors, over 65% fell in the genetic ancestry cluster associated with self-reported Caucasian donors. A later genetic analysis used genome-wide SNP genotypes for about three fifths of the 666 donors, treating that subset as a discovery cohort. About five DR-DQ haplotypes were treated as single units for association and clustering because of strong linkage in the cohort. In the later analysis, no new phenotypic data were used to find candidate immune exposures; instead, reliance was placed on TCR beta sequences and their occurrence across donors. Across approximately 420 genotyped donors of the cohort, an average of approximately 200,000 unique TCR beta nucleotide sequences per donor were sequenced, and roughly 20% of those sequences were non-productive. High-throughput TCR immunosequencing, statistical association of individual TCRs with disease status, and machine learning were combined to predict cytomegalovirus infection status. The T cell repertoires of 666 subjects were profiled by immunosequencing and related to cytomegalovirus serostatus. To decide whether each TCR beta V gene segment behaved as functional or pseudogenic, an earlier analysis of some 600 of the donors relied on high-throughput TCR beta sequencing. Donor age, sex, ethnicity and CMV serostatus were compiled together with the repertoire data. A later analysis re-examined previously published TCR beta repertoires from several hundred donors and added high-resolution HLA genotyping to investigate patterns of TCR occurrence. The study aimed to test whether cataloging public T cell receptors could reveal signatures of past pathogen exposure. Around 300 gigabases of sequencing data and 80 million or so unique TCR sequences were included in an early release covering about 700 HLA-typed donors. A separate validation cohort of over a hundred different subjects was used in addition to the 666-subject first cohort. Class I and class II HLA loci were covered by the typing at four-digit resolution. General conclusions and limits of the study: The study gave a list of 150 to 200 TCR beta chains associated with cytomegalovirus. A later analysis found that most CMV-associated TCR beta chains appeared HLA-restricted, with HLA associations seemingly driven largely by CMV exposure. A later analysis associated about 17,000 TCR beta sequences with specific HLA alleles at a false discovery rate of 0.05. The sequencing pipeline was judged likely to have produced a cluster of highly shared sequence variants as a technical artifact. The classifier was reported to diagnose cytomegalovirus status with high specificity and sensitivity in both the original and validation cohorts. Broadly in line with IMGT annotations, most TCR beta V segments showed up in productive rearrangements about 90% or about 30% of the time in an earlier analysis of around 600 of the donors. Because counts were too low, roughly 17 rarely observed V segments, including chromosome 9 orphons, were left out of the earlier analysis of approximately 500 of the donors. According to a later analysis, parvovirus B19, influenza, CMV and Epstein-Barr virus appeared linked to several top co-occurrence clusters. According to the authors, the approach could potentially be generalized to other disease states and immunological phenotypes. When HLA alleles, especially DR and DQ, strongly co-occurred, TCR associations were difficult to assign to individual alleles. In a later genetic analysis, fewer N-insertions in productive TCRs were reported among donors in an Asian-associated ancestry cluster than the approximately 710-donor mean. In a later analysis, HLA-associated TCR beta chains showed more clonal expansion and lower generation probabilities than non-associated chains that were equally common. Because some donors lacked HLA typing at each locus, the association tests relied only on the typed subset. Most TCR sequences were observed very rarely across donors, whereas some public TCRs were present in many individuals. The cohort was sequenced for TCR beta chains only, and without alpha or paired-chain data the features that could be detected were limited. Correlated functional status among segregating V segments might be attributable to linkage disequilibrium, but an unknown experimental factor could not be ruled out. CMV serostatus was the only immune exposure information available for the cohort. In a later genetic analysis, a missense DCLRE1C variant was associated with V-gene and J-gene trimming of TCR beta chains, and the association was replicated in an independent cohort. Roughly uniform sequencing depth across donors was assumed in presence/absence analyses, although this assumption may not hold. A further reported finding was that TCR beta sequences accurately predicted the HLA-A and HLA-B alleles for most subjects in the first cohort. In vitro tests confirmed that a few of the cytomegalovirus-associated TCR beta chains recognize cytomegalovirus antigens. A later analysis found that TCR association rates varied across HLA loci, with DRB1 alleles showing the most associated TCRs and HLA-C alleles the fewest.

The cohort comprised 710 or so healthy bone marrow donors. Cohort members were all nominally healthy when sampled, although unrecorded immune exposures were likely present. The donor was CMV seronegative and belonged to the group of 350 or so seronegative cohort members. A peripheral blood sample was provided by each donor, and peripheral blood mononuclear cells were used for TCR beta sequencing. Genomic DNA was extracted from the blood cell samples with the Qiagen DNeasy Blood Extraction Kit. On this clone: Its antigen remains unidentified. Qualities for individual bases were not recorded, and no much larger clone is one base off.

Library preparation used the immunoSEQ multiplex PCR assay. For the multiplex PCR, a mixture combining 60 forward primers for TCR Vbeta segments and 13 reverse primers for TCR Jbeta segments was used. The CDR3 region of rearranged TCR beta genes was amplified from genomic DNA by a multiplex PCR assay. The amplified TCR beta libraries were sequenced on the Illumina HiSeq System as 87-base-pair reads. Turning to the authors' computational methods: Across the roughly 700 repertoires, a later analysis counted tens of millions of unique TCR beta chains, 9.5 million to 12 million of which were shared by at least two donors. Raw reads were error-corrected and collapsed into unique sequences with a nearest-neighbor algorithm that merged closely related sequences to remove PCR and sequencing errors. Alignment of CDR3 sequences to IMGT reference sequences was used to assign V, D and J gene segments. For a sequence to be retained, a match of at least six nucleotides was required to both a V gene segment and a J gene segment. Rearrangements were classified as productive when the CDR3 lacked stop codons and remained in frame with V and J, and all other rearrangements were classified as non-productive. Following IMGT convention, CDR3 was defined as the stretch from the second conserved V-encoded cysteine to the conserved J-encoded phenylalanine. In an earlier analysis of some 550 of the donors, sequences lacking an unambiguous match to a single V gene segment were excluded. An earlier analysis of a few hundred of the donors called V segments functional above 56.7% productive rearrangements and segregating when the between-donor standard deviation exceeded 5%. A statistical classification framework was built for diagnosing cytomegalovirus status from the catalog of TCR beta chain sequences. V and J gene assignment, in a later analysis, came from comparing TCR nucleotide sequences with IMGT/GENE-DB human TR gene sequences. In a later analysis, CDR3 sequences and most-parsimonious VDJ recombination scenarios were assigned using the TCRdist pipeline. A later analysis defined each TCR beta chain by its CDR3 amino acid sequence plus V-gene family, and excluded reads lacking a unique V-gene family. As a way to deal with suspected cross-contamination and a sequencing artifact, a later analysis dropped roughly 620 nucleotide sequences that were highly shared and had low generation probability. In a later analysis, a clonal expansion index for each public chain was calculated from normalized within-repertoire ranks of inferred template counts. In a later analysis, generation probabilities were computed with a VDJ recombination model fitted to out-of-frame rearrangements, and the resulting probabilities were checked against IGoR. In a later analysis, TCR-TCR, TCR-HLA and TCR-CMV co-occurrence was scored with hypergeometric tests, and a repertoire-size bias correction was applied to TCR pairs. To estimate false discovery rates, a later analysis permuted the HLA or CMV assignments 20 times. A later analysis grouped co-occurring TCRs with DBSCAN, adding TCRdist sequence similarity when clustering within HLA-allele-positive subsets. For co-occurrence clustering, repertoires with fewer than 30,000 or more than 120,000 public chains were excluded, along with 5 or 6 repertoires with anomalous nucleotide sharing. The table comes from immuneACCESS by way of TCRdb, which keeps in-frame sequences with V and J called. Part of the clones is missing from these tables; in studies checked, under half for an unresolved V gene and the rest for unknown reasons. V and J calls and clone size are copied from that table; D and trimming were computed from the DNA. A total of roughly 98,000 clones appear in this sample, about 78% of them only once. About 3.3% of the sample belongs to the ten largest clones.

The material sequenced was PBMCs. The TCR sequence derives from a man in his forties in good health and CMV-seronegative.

The DNA sequence is given as TGTGCCAGCAGCACCGGGACTAGCGGAGGCGGGTACGAGCAGTACTTC. This encodes CASSTGTSGGGYEQYF. The V and J segments used are TRBV5-5 and TRBJ2-7; TRBD2 agrees with 11 junctional bases. The CDR1 and CDR2 encoded by the germline V gene (reference sequence) are SGHKS and YYEKEE. Trimming takes 4 bases off V and 4 bases off J; junction bases not matched to a gene: 10. Reading from cysteine to phenylalanine, the CDR3 counts 16 amino acids. Solely the CDR3 DNA is kept, with 48 bases framed from the first base.